This T cell receptor (beta chain) was sequenced during a study of blood T cell repertoires in COVID-19. Study context: Collection of acute and convalescent COVID-19 samples took place in the United States, Italy and Spain. PBMCs, B-cell-depleted T cells, or T cells were the source of the cDNA or gDNA that made up the material.

This clone was detected a few times. In the original analysis: How many nucleated cells were present was estimated from reference gene primer amplification. Clones were sequenced by immunoSEQ multiplex PCR, and TCRdb holds only the in-frame ones, with some missing. V and J calls and clone size are copied from that table; D and trimming were computed from the DNA. The sample shows 75,000 to 100,000 clones, 80% to 90% of them seen only once. Trimming cost V 4 bases and J 7 bases, with 17 bases left between them. The germline V gene has CDR1 SGDLS and CDR2 YYNGEE. The CDR3 contains 14 residues. Sequencing was done on a sample of peripheral blood. The genes are TRBV9 and TRBJ1-1; D may be TRBD1 (6 bases). The clonotype was recovered from a woman of 80 years or more with acute or convalescent COVID-19. CDR3 bases: TGTGCCAGCAGCTCCAACCCTCAGGACAGTGAAGCTTTCTTT. Protein product: CASSSNPQDSEAFF.